This T cell receptor beta chain was sequenced during a study of cytomegalovirus exposure and HLA in healthy donors. A word on this clone: What it binds is unknown.

V was clipped by 0 bases and J by 9 bases, with 12 bases between them. This CDR3 comprises 14 residues. Germline loops: CDR1 SGHAT, CDR2 FQNNGV. The PCR had 60 Vbeta and 13 Jbeta primers. Sequenced by immunoSEQ multiplex PCR; TCRdb stores in-frame clones only, minus some. The sample lists under 150,000 clones, about 71% occurring once. Regarding the study as a whole: Both high specificity and high sensitivity reportedly marked the classifier's diagnosis of cytomegalovirus status. Rarity characterized most TCR sequences, yet some public TCRs appeared in many donors. As a later analysis revealed, the rate of TCR association differed by HLA locus, with DRB1 most and HLA-C fewest.

The rearrangement uses TRBV11-2 and TRBJ1-5; D not certain. Specimen: PBMCs. The receptor's source is a woman aged 55-69 years in good health and CMV-seropositive. Written as DNA, the CDR3 is TGTGCCAGCAGCTTAGATCGTTTGAGCTGGCCCCAGCATTTT. Protein sequence: CASSLDRLSWPQHF. The full variable domain, completed using reference TRBV11-2 and TRBJ1-5, is EAGVAQSPRYKIIEKRQSVAFWCNPISGHATLYWYQQILGQGPKLLIQFQNNGVVDDSQLPKDRFSAERLKGVDSTLKIQPAKLEDSAVYLCASSLDRLSWPQHFGDGTRLSIL.